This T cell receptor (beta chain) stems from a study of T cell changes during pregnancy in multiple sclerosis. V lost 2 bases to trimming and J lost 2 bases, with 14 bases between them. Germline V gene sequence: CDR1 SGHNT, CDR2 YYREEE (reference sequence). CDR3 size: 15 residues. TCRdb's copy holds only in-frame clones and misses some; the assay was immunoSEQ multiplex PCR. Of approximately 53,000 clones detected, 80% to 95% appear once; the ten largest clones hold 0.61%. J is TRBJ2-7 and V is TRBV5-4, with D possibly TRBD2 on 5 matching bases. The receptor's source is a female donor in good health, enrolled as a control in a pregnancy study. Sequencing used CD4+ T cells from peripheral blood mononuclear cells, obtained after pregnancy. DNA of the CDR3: TGTGCCAGCAGCTTCAGTCGGACTTTAACCTACGAGCAGTACTTC. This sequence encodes CASSFSRTLTYEQYF.